The clone carrying this TCR beta chain was picked up a small number of times. Antigen specificity is unknown. The data belong to a study of response to subunit inactivated influenza vaccine. Notes on the study in general: T cells newly recruited by each seasonal influenza vaccination are few, the authors suggested.

CDR1 SQVTM and CDR2 ANQGSEA come from the germline V gene. The CDR3 totals 12 residues. The junction had 8 bases not matched to a gene; V was cut back by 3 bases and J by 9 bases. One entry per CDR3 protein results from TCRdb running MiXCR on the RT-PCR reads. The sample carries roughly 540,000 distinct CDR3 sequences, roughly a quarter recorded once. These data were likewise used in another study, on T cells expressing NK-cell markers. That publication notes: The authors made TCR beta cDNA libraries by 5'RACE template switching. This switching added a universal primer site and UMIs. An anti-gamma-delta TCR antibody was added in several experiments. It restricted sorting to alpha-beta TCR-expressing T cells. It remained uncertain whether the expanded NKG2C+ T cell clones were specific for HCMV antigens.

V usage is TRBV29-1 and J usage is TRBJ2-7; 7 bases match TRBD1. Here the sequenced sample was CD4+ T cells sorted from PBMCs, taken 12 days after vaccination. This clonotype was sampled from a man aged 45 to 65 who received an inactivated influenza vaccine. This CDR3 reads CSVDRQGHGQYF. The DNA for the CDR3 is TGCAGCGTTGATCGACAGGGTCACGGGCAGTACTTC.